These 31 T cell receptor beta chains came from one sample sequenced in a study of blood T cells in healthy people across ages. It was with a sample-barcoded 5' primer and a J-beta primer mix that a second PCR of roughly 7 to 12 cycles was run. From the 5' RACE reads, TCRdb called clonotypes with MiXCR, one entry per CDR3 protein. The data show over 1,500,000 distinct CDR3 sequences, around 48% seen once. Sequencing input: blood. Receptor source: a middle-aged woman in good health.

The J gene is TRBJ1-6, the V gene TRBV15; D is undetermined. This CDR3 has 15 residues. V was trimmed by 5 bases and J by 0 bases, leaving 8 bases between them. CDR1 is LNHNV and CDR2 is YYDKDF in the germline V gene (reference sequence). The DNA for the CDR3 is TGTGCCACCAGCGGTCAGAGCTCCTATAATTCACCCCTCCACTTT. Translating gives CATSGQSSYNSPLHF.

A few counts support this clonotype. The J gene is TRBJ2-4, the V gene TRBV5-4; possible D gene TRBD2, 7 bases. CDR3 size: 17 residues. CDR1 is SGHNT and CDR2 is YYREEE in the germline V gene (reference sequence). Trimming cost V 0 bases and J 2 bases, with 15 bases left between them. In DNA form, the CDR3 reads TGTGCCAGCAGCTTGGGTGGGGGGGCCCTATCCAAAAACATTCAGTACTTC. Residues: CASSLGGGALSKNIQYF.

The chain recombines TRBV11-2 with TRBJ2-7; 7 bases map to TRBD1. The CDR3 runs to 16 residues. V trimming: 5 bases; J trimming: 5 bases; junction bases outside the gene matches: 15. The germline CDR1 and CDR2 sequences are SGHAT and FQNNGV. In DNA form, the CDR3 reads TGTGCCAGCAGCCGTACAAACAGGGGACCGTTCGACGAGCAGTACTTC. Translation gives CASSRTNRGPFDEQYF.

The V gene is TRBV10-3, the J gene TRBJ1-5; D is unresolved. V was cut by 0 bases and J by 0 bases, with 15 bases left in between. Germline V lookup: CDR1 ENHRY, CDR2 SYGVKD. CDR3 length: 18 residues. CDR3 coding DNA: TGTGCCATCAGTGAGTCTCTCGAGAGGGATTATAGCAATCAGCCCCAGCATTTT. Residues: CAISESLERDYSNQPQHF.

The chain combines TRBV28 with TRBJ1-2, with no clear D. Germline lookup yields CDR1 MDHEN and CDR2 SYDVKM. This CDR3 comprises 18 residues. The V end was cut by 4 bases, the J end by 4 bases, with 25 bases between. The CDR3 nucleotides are TGTGCCAGCAGTTCTCTTCTACCGGTGACCCAAAGTGGCTATGGCTACACCTTC. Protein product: CASSSLLPVTQSGYGYTF.

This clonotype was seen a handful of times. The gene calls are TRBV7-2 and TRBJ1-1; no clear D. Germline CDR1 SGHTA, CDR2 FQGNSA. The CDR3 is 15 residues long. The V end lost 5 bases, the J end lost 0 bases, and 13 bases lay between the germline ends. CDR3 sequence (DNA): TGTGCCAGCAGCCCCGATGTGGCGGTGAACACTGAAGCTTTCTTT. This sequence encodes CASSPDVAVNTEAFF.

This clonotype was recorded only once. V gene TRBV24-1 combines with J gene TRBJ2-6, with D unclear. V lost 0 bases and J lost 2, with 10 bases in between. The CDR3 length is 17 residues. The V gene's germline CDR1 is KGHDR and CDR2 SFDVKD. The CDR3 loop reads CATSDLPGPPGANVLTF. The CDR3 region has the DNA TGTGCCACCAGTGATTTGCCTGGTCCCCCTGGGGCCAACGTCCTGACTTTC.

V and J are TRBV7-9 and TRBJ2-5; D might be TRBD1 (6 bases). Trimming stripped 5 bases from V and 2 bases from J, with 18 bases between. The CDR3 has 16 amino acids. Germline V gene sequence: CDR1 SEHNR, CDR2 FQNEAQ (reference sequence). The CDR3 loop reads CASSPRGGPQQETQYF. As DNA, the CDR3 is TGTGCCAGCAGCCCCCGAGGGGGTCCCCAACAAGAGACCCAGTACTTC.

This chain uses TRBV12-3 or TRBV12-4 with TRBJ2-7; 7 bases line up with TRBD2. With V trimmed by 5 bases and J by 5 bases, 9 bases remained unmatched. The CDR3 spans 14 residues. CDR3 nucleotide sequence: TGTGCCAGCAGTCAACTAGCGATAGGTGACGAGCAGTACTTC. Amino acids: CASSQLAIGDEQYF.

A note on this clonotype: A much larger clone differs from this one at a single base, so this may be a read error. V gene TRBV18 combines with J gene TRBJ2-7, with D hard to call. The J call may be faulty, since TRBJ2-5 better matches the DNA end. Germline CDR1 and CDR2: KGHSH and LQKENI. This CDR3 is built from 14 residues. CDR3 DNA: TGTGCCAGCTCACCGGGGTCAGCGAGGAAGACCCAGTACTTC. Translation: CASSPGSARKTQYF.

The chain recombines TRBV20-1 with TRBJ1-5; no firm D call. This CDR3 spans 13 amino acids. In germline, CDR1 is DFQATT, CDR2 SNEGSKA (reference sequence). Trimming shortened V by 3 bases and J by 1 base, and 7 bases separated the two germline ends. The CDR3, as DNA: TGCAGTGCTAGGGACTACAGCAATCAGCCCCAGCATTTT. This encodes CSARDYSNQPQHF.

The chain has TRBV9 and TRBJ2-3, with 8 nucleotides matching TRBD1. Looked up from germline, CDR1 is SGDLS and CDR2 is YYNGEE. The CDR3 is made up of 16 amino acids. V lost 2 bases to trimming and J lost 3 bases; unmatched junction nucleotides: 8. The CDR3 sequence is CASSVTVDRVTDTQYF. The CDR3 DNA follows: TGTGCCAGCAGCGTGACCGTGGACAGGGTGACAGATACGCAGTATTTT.

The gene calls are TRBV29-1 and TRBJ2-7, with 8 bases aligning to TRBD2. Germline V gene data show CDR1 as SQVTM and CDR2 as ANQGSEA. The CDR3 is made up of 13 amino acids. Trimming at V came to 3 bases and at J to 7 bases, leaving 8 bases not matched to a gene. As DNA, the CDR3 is TGCAGCGTTGATGGGTCGGCGGGGGGTGAGCAGTACTTC. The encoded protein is CSVDGSAGGEQYF.

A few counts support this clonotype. The CDR3 region has the DNA TGTGCCACCGGGACTAGGTCCACAGATACGCAGTATTTT. Translation gives CATGTRSTDTQYF. V usage is TRBV28 and J usage is TRBJ2-3; 8 bases map to TRBD2. CDR1 is MDHEN and CDR2 is SYDVKM in the germline V gene. CDR3 length: 13 amino acids. V lost 10 bases, J lost 2 bases, and 5 bases stayed unmatched.

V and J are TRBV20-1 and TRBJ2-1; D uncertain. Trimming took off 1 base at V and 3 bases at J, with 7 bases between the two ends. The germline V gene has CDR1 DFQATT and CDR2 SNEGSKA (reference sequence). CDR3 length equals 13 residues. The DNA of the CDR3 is TGCAGTGCTAGAGGCGCCATCTACAATGAGCAGTTCTTC. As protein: CSARGAIYNEQFF.

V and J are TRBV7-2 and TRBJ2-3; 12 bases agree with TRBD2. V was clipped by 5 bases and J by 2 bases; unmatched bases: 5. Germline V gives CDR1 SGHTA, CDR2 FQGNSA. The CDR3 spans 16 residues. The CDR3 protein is CASSRTSGGTTDTQYF. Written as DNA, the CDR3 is TGTGCCAGCAGCCGTACTAGCGGGGGGACCACAGATACGCAGTATTTT.

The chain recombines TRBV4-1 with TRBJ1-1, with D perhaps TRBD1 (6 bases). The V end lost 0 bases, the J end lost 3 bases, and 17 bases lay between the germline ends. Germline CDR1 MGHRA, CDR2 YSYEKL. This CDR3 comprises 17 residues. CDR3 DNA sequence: TGCGCCAGCAGCCAAGATATGGGGGGCGAGCGTGACACTGAAGCTTTCTTT. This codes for CASSQDMGGERDTEAFF.

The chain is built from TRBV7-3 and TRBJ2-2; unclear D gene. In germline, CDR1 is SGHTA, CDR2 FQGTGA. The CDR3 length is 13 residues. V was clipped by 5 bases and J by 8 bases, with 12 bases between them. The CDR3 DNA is TGTGCCAGCAGCCCCCCTATTCTTGGGGAGCTGTTTTTT. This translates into CASSPPILGELFF.

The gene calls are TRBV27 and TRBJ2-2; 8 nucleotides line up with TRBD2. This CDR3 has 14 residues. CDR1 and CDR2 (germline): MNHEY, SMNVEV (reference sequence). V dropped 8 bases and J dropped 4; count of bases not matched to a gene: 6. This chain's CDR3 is CASSFGGATGELFF. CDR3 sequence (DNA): TGTGCCAGCTCATTCGGGGGGGCCACCGGGGAGCTGTTTTTT.

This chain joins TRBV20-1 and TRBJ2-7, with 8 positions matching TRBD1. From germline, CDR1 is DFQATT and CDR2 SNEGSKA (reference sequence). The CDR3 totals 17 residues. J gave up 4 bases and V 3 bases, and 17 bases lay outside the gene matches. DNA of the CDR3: TGCAGTGCTAGTGCCCGCGGACAGGGCCCGAGGGAGTACGAGCAGTACTTC. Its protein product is CSASARGQGPREYEQYF.

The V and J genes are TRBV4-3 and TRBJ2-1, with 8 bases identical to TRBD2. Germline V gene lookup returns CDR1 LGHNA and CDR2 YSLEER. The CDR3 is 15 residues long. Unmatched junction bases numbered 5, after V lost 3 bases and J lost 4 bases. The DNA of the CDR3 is TGCGCCAGCAGCCACTCCCGGGGGGGTTACAATGAGCAGTTCTTC. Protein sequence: CASSHSRGGYNEQFF.

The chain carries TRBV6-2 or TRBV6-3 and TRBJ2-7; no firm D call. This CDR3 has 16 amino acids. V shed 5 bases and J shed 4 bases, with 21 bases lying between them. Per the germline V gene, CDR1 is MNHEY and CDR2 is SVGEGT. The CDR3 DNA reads TGTGCCAGCAGTGTTCCTTCAGTAAAGGAGAATTACGAGCAGTACTTC. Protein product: CASSVPSVKENYEQYF.

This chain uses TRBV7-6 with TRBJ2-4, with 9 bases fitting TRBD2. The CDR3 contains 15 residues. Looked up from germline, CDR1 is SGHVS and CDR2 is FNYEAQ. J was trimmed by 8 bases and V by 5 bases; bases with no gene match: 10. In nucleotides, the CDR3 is TGTGCCAGCAGCCCAGATGGGACTAGCAGGTACATTCAGTACTTC. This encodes CASSPDGTSRYIQYF.

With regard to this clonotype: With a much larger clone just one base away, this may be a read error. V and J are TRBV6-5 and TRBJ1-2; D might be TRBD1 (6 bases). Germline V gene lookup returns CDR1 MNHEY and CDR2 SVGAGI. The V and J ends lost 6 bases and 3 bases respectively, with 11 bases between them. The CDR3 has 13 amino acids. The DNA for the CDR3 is TGTGCCAGCAGCCCGGACAGCGACTATGGCTACACCTTC. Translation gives CASSPDSDYGYTF.

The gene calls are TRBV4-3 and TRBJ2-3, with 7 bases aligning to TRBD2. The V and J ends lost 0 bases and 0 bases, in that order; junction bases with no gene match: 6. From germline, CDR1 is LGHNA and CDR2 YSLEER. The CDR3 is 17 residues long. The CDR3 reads CASSQDASGTSTDTQYF. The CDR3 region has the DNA TGCGCCAGCAGCCAAGATGCTAGCGGAACTAGCACAGATACGCAGTATTTT.

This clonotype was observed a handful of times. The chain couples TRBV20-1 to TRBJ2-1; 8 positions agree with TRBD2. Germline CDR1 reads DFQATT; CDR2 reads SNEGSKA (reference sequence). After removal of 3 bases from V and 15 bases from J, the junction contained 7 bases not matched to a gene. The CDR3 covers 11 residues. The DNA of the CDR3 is TGCAGTGCTAGCCCGGGAGGGCCGGGGTTCTTC. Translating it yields CSASPGGPGFF.

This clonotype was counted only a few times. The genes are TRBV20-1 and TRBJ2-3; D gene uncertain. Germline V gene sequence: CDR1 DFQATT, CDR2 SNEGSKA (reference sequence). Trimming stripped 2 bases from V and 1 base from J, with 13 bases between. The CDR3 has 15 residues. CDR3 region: CSARPPHVRTDTQYF. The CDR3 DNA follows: TGCAGTGCTAGACCTCCCCATGTGCGCACAGATACGCAGTATTTT.

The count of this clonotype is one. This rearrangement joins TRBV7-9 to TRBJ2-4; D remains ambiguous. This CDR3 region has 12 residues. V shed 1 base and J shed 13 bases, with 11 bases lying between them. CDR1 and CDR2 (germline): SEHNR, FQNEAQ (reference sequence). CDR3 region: CASSLGFLEQYF. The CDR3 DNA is TGTGCCAGCAGCTTAGGGTTTCTGGAGCAGTACTTC.

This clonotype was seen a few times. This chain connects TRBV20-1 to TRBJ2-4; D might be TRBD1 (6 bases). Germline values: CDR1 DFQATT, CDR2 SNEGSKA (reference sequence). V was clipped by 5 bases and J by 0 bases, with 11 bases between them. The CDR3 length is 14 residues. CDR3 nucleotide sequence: TGCAGTGCTGACTCAGGGGTAGCCAAAAACATTCAGTACTTC. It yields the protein CSADSGVAKNIQYF.

CDR3 residues: CASSHSTDRRADTQYF. As DNA, the CDR3 is TGCGCCAGCAGCCACTCTACCGACAGAAGGGCAGATACGCAGTATTTT. This chain links TRBV4-1 with TRBJ2-3, with D possibly being TRBD1 (5 bases). The CDR3 has 16 amino acids. Germline V lookup: CDR1 MGHRA, CDR2 YSYEKL. V gave up 3 bases and J gave up 4 bases, with 17 bases separating them.

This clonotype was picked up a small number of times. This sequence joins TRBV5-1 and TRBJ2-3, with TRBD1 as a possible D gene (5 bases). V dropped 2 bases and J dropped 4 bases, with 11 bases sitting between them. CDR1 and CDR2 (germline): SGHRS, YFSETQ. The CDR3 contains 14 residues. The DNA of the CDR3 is TGCGCCAGCAGCTTCTCAGGGTGGTCAGATACGCAGTATTTT. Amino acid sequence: CASSFSGWSDTQYF.